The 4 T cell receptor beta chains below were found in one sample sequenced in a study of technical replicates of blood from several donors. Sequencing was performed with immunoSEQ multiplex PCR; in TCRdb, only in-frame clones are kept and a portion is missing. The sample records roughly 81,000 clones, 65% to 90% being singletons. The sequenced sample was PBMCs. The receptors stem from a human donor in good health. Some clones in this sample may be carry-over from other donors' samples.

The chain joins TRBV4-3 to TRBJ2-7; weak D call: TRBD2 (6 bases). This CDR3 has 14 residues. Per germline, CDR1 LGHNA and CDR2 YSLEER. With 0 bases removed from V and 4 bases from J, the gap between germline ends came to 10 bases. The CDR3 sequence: CASSQEGRDYEQYF. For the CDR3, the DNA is TGCGCCAGCAGCCAAGAAGGGCGGGATTACGAGCAGTACTTC.

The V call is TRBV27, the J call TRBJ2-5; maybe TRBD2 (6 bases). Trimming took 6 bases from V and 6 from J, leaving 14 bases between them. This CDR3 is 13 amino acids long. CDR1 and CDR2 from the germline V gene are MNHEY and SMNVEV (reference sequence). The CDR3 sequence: CASSGGTGKTQYF. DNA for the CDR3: TGTGCCAGCAGCGGGGGTACGGGGAAGACCCAGTACTTC.

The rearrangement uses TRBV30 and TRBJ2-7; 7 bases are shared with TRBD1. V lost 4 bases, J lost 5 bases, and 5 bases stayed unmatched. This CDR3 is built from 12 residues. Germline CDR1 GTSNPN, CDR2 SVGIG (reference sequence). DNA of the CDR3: TGTGCCTGGAAACAGGGGATCGACGAGCAGTACTTC. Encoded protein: CAWKQGIDEQYF. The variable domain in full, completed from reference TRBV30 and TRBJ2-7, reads SQTIHQWPATLVQPVGSPLSLECTVEGTSNPNLYWYRQAAGRGLQLLFYSVGIGQISSEVPQNLSASRPQDRQFILSSKKLLLSDSGFYLCAWKQGIDEQYFGPGTRLTVT.

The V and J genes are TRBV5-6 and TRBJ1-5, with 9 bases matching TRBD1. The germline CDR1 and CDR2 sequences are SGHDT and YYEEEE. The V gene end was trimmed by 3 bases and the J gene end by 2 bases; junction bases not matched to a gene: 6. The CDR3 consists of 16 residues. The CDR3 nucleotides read TGTGCCAGCAGCTATGGACAGGGGACCGGCAATCAGCCCCAGCATTTT. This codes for CASSYGQGTGNQPQHF.